These 21 T cell receptor beta chains share one sample of origin, sequenced in a study of brain T cells in children with intractable seizures. Using immunoSEQ multiplex PCR, the repertoire was profiled, and TCRdb retains in-frame clones only, with some absent. The table shows around 38,000 clones, with around 90% occurring only once. The sample consisted of peripheral blood, taken at surgery. The source is a girl aged 2 to 9 with tuberous sclerosis and intractable seizures.

This chain connects TRBV30 to TRBJ1-1; unclear D gene. From germline, CDR1 is GTSNPN and CDR2 SVGIG (reference sequence). This CDR3 has 14 amino acids. V lost 0 bases and J lost 0, with 8 bases in between. The CDR3 DNA reads as TGTGCCTGGAGTGTAGCGGATGTGAACACTGAAGCTTTCTTT. It specifies CAWSVADVNTEAFF.

The V call is TRBV7-9, the J call TRBJ1-2, with no clear D. Trimming stripped 6 bases from V and 6 bases from J, with 14 bases between. CDR1 and CDR2 from the germline V gene are SEHNR and FQNEAQ (reference sequence). There are 13 residues in the CDR3. The DNA of the CDR3 is TGTGCCAGCAGTCTTAGGAGGTTCCATGGCTACACCTTC. It codes for CASSLRRFHGYTF.

The J gene is TRBJ1-2, the V gene TRBV2, with a tentative D call TRBD1 (6 bases). The germline gives CDR1 SNHLY, CDR2 FYNNEI. V was pared by 8 bases and J by 4 bases, with 20 bases between. The CDR3 length is 15 residues. In nucleotides, the CDR3 is TGTGCCAGCGAATATCAGACAGGCGCGTTCTATGGCTACACCTTC. Amino acid sequence: CASEYQTGAFYGYTF.

This chain joins TRBV3-1 (or the pseudogene TRBV3-2) and TRBJ1-1; D perhaps matches TRBD1 (5 bases). Deletions cut 8 bases from V and 5 bases from J, with 24 bases between. CDR1 and CDR2 (germline): LGHDT, YNNKEL (reference sequence). The length of the CDR3 is 16 residues. CDR3: CASGGRFGRGGTEAFF. CDR3 bases: TGTGCCAGCGGAGGACGCTTTGGACGGGGGGGGACTGAAGCTTTCTTT.

The J gene is TRBJ2-1, the V gene TRBV4-1, with a weak D call TRBD1 (7 bases). From germline, CDR1 is MGHRA and CDR2 YSYEKL. The length of the CDR3 is 14 residues. Trimming removed 4 bases at V and 8 bases at J, with 15 bases between. CDR3 nucleotides: TGCGCCAGCAGCCGCGTTACAGGGGAGGATGAGCAGTTCTTC. Amino acid sequence: CASSRVTGEDEQFF.

The J gene is TRBJ2-2, the V gene TRBV6-5, with 7 bases aligning to TRBD1. In germline, CDR1 is MNHEY, CDR2 SVGAGI. Germline trimming cut 0 bases from V and 5 bases from J; bases unmatched to any gene: 6. CDR3 size: 16 residues. The CDR3 DNA reads as TGTGCCAGCAGTTACTCGAAGGGGGCAGTAACCGGGGAGCTGTTTTTT. The encoded protein is CASSYSKGAVTGELFF.

This chain connects TRBV3-1 (or the pseudogene TRBV3-2) to TRBJ1-4; 7 nucleotides align to TRBD1. Germline V gives CDR1 LGHDT, CDR2 YNNKEL (reference sequence). This CDR3 region has 16 residues. V shed 2 bases, J shed 8 bases, and the junction held 11 bases outside the gene matches. The CDR3 loop reads CASSQSGTDLSEKLFF. CDR3 bases: TGTGCCAGCAGCCAATCCGGGACAGACCTTAGCGAAAAACTGTTTTTT.

The chain couples TRBV5-5 to TRBJ2-5; perhaps TRBD2 as D (7 bases). CDR1 and CDR2 from the germline V gene are SGHKS and YYEKEE (reference sequence). Trimming removed 4 bases from V and 5 bases from J, with 24 bases in between. This CDR3 region has 17 residues. The CDR3 DNA follows: TGTGCCAGCAGCCGTGCGGGGGACACTCTACCTCGGGAGACCCAGTACTTC. Protein: CASSRAGDTLPRETQYF.

This chain joins TRBV4-1 and TRBJ2-2, with 11 bases that match TRBD2. This CDR3 region has 17 residues. V lost 1 base to trimming and J lost 1 base; unmatched junction nucleotides: 2. The V gene's germline CDR1 is MGHRA and CDR2 YSYEKL. The CDR3 nucleotides are TGCGCCAGCAGCCAAGGACTAGCGGGGTTGAACACCGGGGAGCTGTTTTTT. Translation gives CASSQGLAGLNTGELFF.

This clone was picked up one time. This chain connects TRBV5-4 to TRBJ2-3; 9 nucleotides match TRBD2. J was trimmed by 1 base and V by 1 base; bases with no gene match: 1. This CDR3 is 15 amino acids long. Per germline, CDR1 SGHNT and CDR2 YYREEE (reference sequence). CDR3 region: CASSLQRGGTDTQYF. The CDR3 nucleotides are TGTGCCAGCAGCTTGCAGCGGGGGGGCACAGATACGCAGTATTTT.

The chain joins TRBV4-2 to TRBJ2-2; D remains unclear. V was clipped by 1 base and J by 0 bases, with 15 bases between them. The CDR3 totals 18 residues. Germline V gives CDR1 LGHNA, CDR2 YNFKEQ. The CDR3 reads CASSQGEKLPANTGELFF. The CDR3 nucleotides read TGTGCCAGCAGCCAAGGGGAAAAGCTCCCCGCGAACACCGGGGAGCTGTTTTTT.

The V gene is TRBV7-2, the J gene TRBJ2-7; tentatively, D is TRBD1 (6 bases). Trimming removed 5 bases from V and 2 bases from J, with 10 bases in between. The CDR3 sequence is 13 residues long. Germline V gene sequence: CDR1 SGHTA, CDR2 FQGNSA. The CDR3, as DNA: TGTGCCAGCAGCACAGGGAGAACCTACGAGCAGTACGTC. Residues: CASSTGRTYEQYV.

The J gene is TRBJ2-2, the V gene TRBV28; the D gene is possibly TRBD2 (7 bases). Trimming left V 6 bases short and J 6 bases short, with 17 bases between. The CDR3 spans 15 residues. Per the germline V gene, CDR1 is MDHEN and CDR2 is SYDVKM. CDR3: CASSSIRGAPGELFF. The CDR3 region has the DNA TGTGCCAGCAGCTCGATACGGGGGGCGCCCGGGGAGCTGTTTTTT.

V is TRBV7-2 and J is TRBJ2-5; D might be TRBD2 (6 bases). Trimming took off 3 bases at V and 6 bases at J, with 14 bases between the two ends. CDR1 SGHTA and CDR2 FQGNSA come from the germline V gene. The CDR3 consists of 14 residues. CDR3 DNA sequence: TGTGCCAGCAGCTTCGGTACGGGGGTAAAGACCCAGTACTTC. Its translation: CASSFGTGVKTQYF.

The chain recombines TRBV3-1 (or the pseudogene TRBV3-2) with TRBJ1-4; no definite D call. The CDR3 sequence is 17 residues long. V was trimmed by 3 bases and J by 0 bases, leaving 14 bases between them. Looked up from germline, CDR1 is LGHDT and CDR2 is YNNKEL (reference sequence). CDR3 in amino acids: CASSHHRNSATNEKLFF. The CDR3 region has the DNA TGTGCCAGCAGCCACCACCGAAACAGTGCAACTAATGAAAAACTGTTTTTT.

The rearrangement links TRBV12-3 or TRBV12-4 to TRBJ1-2; TRBD1 aligns across 7 bases. After removal of 5 bases from V and 8 bases from J, the junction contained 8 bases not matched to a gene. The CDR3 is 13 amino acids. CDR3 nucleotide sequence: TGTGCCAGCAGTCAATTGAACAGGGGAGGCTACACCTTC. It is translated as CASSQLNRGGYTF.

The chain couples TRBV4-1 to TRBJ1-3; D unclear. V shed 2 bases and J shed 4 bases, with 3 bases lying between them. The CDR3 length is 12 residues. The germline V gene has CDR1 MGHRA and CDR2 YSYEKL. The CDR3, as DNA: TGCGCCAGCAGCCAATTAGGAAACACCATATATTTT. Protein product: CASSQLGNTIYF.

This clone was picked up one time. J is TRBJ2-7 and V is TRBV23-1, with D possibly TRBD1 on 6 matching bases. TRBV23-1 is reported as an ORF; its role is uncertain. Trimming pared 0 bases from V and 6 bases from J, leaving 18 bases between. There are 16 residues in the CDR3. The CDR3 spells CASSQSVWSARGEQYV. CDR3 in DNA: TGCGCCAGCAGTCAATCAGTTTGGTCGGCCAGGGGCGAGCAGTACGTC.

The chain combines TRBV4-1 with TRBJ2-1, with 9 bases identical to TRBD1. Germline V lookup: CDR1 MGHRA, CDR2 YSYEKL. The CDR3 loop spans 17 amino acids. The V and J ends lost 1 base and 4 bases, in that order; junction bases with no gene match: 8. The CDR3 region has the DNA TGCGCCAGCAGCCAAGGGGGACAGGGCATATTTTACAATGAGCAGTTCTTC. As protein: CASSQGGQGIFYNEQFF.

CDR3 in DNA: TGCGCCAGCAGCTTTGAGCGGGGGGGCCAAGAGACCCAGTACTTC. Its protein product is CASSFERGGQETQYF. The genes are TRBV5-1 and TRBJ2-5, with 10 positions matching TRBD2. CDR1 is SGHRS and CDR2 is YFSETQ in the germline V gene. V lost 2 bases to trimming and J lost 1 base; unmatched junction nucleotides: 2. The CDR3 length is 15 residues.

This clone appeared a few times. The chain has TRBV2 and TRBJ1-2; TRBD1 matches 9 bases. The CDR3 runs to 15 residues. V shed 2 bases, J shed 6 bases, and the junction held 7 bases outside the gene matches. The V gene's germline CDR1 is SNHLY and CDR2 FYNNEI. The CDR3 coding sequence is TGTGCCAGCAGTGAACTCGCCGGGACAGGGAATGGCTACACCTTC. It specifies CASSELAGTGNGYTF. Full variable domain (missing parts from reference TRBV2 and TRBJ1-2): EPEVTQTPSHQVTQMGQEVILRCVPISNHLYFYWYRQILGQKVEFLVSFYNNEISEKSEIFDDQFSVERPDGSNFTLKIRSTKLEDSAMYFCASSELAGTGNGYTFGSGTRLTVV.